A selection of T cell receptor beta chains follows, all from one sample in a study of CD8 T cells in Susac syndrome. TCRdb analysed the immunoSEQ multiplex PCR reads with MiXCR anew, one entry per CDR3 protein. The repertoire holds approximately 50,000 distinct CDR3 sequences, just under 95% seen once, with 0.75% in the top ten. Sequencing was carried out using CD8+ T cells from PBMCs. These receptors came from a human donor with Susac syndrome. Each CDR3 is given with its conserved first and last residue. D genes are given only for firm matches. Rows give clone size only sometimes, using once, few, many, or a class for an expanded clone.

.	TRBJ2-7	TRBD1	TRBV15	TGTGCCACCAGCAGAGGACAGGGGCCCTACGAGCAGTACTTC	CATSRGQGPYEQYF
.	TRBJ2-3	.	TRBV19	TGTGCCAGTAGTACTCGTCTAGATACGCAGTATTTT	CASSTRLDTQYF
.	TRBJ1-5	.	TRBV7-2	TGTGCCAGCAGCTTAGACAGCCAGTATCAGCCCCAGCATTTT	CASSLDSQYQPQHF
.	TRBJ2-3	TRBD2	TRBV9	TGTGCCAGCAGCGCGGGGGGGCGAGCGCAGTATTTT	CASSAGGRAQYF
.	TRBJ2-6	.	TRBV27	TGTGCCAGCAGCCCACCTTTCTCTGGGGCCAACGTCCTGACTTTC	CASSPPFSGANVLTF
.	TRBJ1-2	.	TRBV30	TGTGCCTGGAGTGAGCCAGGGGCTGGCTACACCTTC	CAWSEPGAGYTF
.	TRBJ2-1	.	TRBV13	TGTGCCAGCAGCCTGGGGACCGGTAGTGATGAGCAGTTCTTC	CASSLGTGSDEQFF
.	TRBJ2-1	TRBD1	TRBV6-4	TGTGCCAGCAGTGACTCGTGGACAGGGTCCTACAATGAGCAGTTCTTC	CASSDSWTGSYNEQFF
.	TRBJ1-2	.	TRBV12-3/TRBV12-4	TGTGCCAGCAGTTACAGCCGGTGGGGCTACACCTTC	CASSYSRWGYTF
.	TRBJ2-7	.	TRBV11-2	TGTGCCAGCAGGCTCCTCGGATGGCAGTACTTC	CASRLLGWQYF
.	TRBJ1-2	.	TRBV7-6	TGTGCCAGCAGCTTTGGGACTGTCTATGGCTACACCTTC	CASSFGTVYGYTF
.	TRBJ1-1	.	TRBV6-2/TRBV6-3	TGTGCCAGCATAGGCACTGAAGCTTTCTTT	CASIGTEAFF
.	TRBJ1-5	TRBD1	TRBV6-2/TRBV6-3	TGTGCCAGCAGTACTACCCGCCGGGACAGGGATGTTCAGCCCCAGCATTTT	CASSTTRRDRDVQPQHF
once	TRBJ2-3	TRBD2	TRBV7-2	TGTGCCAGCAGCAGCAGACGGGGGGGCCTCCCAGATACGCAGTATTTT	CASSSRRGGLPDTQYF
once	TRBJ2-6	.	TRBV7-3	TGTGCCAGCAGCTCTTACAGGCCTGGGGGATCTGGGGCCAACGTCCTGACTTTC	CASSSYRPGGSGANVLTF
.	TRBJ2-7	TRBD1	TRBV10-3	TGTGCCATCATCAGCGACAGGGTCCACGAGCAGTACTTC	CAIISDRVHEQYF